This TCR beta chain was identified in a study of regulatory T cells in long-lasting Graves disease. Whole-study findings and limits: Newly diagnosed patients shared about 950 public clonotypes; persistent patients shared approximately 2,900. It was in persistent disease that TRBV28, TRBJ1-2 and TRBJ2-5 were favored.

Investigators prepared the TCR beta libraries by applying iRepertoire HTBI primers and Arm-PCR of CDR3 regions. TCRdb re-called the multiplex PCR reads through MiXCR, storing one row per CDR3 protein. The table records about 530,000 distinct CDR3 sequences, roughly a sixth of them present only once. Noted time point: newly diagnosed GD, antithyroid drugs for less than 3 months. The authors made the TCR library using RNA they extracted from PBMCs. Trimming removed 4 bases from V and 4 bases from J, with 20 bases in between. Germline V gene data show CDR1 as SGHRS and CDR2 as YFSETQ. The CDR3 extends over 17 amino acids. The sample holds a few counts of this clonotype. Its antigen is unknown. The same specimen was also included in a second study, on T cells in Graves' hyperthyroidism and ophthalmopathy. That paper adds: Based on clinical symptoms, serum thyroxine and TRAb, thyroid ultrasound and orbital computed tomography, diagnoses were reached. In validation, the model predicted ophthalmopathy. These predictions came a median approximately 6.5 months before onset.

This sequence originates from a woman in her forties or fifties with Graves disease. The rearrangement links TRBV5-1 to TRBJ1-4; no definite D call. The sequencing used peripheral blood mononuclear cells (PBMCs), collected at new diagnosis, from a patient treated with antithyroid drugs. The CDR3 DNA follows: TGCGCCAGCAGCCGTCGAGGGTACTACACCCTTAATGAAAAACTGTTTTTT. Translated, it gives CASSRRGYYTLNEKLFF. Looking up the rest from reference TRBV5-1 and TRBJ1-4 gives the full variable domain: KAGVTQTPRYLIKTRGQQVTLSCSPISGHRSVSWYQQTPGQGLQFLFEYFSETQRNKGNFPGRFSGRQFSNSRSEMNVSTLELGDSALYLCASSRRGYYTLNEKLFFGSGTQLSVL.